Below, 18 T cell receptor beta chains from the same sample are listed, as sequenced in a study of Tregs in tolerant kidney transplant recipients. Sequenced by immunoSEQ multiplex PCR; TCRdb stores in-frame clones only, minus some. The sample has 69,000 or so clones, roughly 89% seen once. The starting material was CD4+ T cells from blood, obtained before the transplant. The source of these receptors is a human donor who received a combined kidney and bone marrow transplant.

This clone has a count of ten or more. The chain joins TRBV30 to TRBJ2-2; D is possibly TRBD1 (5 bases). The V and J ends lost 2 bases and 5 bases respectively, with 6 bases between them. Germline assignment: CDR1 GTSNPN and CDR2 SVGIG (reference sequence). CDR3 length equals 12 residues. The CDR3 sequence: CAWSRGTGELFF. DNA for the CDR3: TGTGCCTGGAGTAGGGGTACCGGGGAGCTGTTTTTT. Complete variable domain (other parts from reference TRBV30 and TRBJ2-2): SQTIHQWPATLVQPVGSPLSLECTVEGTSNPNLYWYRQAAGRGLQLLFYSVGIGQISSEVPQNLSASRPQDRQFILSSKKLLLSDSGFYLCAWSRGTGELFFGEGSRLTVL.

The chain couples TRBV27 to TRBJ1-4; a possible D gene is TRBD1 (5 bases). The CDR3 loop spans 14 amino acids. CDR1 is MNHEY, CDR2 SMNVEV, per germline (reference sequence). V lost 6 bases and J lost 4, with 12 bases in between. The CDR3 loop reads CASRRAGINEKLFF. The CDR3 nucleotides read TGTGCCAGCAGAAGAGCAGGGATTAATGAAAAACTGTTTTTT.

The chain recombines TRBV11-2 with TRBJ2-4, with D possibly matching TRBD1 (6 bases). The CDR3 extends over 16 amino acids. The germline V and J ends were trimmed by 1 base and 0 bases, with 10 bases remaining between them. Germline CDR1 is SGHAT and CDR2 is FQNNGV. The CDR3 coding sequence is TGTGCCAGCAGCTTAGTCCAGGGGTTAGCCAAAAACATTCAGTACTTC. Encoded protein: CASSLVQGLAKNIQYF.

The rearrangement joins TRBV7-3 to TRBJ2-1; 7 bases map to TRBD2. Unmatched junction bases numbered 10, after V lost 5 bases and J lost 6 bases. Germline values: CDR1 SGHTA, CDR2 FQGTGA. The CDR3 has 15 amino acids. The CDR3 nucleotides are TGTGCCAGCAGCCAAGCCGGGACTACTTTCAATGAGCAGTTCTTC. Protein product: CASSQAGTTFNEQFF.

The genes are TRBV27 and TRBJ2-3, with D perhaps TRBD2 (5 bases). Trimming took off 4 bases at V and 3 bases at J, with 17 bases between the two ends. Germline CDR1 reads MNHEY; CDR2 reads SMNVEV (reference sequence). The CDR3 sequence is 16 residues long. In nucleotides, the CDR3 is TGTGCCAGCAGTTCCCCCCCCTCGGGAAAAACAGATACGCAGTATTTT. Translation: CASSSPPSGKTDTQYF.

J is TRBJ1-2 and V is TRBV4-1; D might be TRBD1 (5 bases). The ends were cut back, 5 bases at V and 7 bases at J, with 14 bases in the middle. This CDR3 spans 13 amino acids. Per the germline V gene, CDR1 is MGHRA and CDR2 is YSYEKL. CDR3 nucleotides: TGCGCCAGCAGCGACCGCCGGACAAGTGGCTACACCTTC. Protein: CASSDRRTSGYTF.

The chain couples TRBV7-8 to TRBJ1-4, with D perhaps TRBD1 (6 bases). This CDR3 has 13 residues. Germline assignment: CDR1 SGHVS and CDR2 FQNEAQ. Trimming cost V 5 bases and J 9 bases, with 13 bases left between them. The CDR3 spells CASSPRGGQKLFF. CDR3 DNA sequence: TGTGCCAGCAGCCCCAGGGGCGGCCAAAAACTGTTTTTT.

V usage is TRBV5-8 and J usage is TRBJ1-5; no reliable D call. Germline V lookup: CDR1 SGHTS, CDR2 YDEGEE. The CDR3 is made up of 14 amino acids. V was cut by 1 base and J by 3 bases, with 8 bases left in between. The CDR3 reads CASSLLDNNQPQHF. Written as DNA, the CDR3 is TGTGCCAGCAGCTTGCTTGACAACAATCAGCCCCAGCATTTT.

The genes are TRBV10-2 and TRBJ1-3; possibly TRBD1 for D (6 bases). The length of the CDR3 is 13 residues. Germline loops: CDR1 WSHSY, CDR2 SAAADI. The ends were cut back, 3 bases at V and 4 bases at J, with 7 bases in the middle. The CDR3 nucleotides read TGCGCCAGCAGTGAACAGGGAGGAAACACCATATATTTT. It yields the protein CASSEQGGNTIYF.

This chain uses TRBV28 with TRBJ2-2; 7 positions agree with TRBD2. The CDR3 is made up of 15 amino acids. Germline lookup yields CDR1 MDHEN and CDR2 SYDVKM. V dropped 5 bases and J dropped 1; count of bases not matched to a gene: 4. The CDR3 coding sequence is TGTGCCAGCAGTGGGGGGGGACGGAACACCGGGGAGCTGTTTTTT. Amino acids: CASSGGGRNTGELFF.

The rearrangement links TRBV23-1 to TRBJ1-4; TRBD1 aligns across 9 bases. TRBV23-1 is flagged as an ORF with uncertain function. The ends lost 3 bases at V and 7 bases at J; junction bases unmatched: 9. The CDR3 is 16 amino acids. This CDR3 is CASSQGPGQGAEKLFF. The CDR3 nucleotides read TGCGCCAGCAGTCAGGGACCGGGACAGGGCGCTGAAAAACTGTTTTTT.

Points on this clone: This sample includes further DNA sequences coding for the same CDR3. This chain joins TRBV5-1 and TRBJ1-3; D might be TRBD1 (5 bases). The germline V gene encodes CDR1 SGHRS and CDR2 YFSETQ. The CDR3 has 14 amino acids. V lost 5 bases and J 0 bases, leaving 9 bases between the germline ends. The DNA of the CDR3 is TGCGCCAGCAGTCTGGGGGGCTCTGGAAACACCATATATTTT. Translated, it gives CASSLGGSGNTIYF.

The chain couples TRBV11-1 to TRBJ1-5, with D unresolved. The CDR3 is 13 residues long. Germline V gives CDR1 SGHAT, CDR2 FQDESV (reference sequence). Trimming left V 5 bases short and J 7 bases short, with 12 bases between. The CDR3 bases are TGTGCCAGCAGCCCTAGCGAAGACCAGCCCCAGCATTTT. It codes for CASSPSEDQPQHF.

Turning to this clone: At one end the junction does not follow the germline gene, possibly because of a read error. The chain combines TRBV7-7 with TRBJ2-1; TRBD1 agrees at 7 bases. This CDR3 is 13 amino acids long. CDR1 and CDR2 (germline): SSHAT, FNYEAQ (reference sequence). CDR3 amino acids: CASSLDRANEQFF. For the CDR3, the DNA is TGTGCTAGCAGCTTAGACAGGGCAAATGAGCAGTTCTTC. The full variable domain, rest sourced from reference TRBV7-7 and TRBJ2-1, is GAGVSQSPRYKVTKRGQDVTLRCDPISSHATLYWYQQALGQGPEFLTYFNYEAQPDKSGLPSDRFSAERPEGSISTLTIQRTEQRDSAMYRCASSLDRANEQFFGPGTRLTVL.

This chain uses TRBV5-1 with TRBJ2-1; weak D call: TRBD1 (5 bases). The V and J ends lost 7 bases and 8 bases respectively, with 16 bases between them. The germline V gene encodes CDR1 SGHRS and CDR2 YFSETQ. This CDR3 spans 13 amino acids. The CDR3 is CASGIGVLDEQFF. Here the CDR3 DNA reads TGCGCCAGCGGCATAGGGGTCCTCGATGAGCAGTTCTTC.

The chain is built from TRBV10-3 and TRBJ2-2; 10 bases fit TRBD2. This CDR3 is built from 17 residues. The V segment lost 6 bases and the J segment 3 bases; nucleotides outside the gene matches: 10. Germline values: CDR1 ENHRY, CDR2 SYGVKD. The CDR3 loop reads CAISADTSGIDTGELFF. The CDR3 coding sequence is TGTGCCATCAGCGCCGATACTAGCGGGATAGACACCGGGGAGCTGTTTTTT.

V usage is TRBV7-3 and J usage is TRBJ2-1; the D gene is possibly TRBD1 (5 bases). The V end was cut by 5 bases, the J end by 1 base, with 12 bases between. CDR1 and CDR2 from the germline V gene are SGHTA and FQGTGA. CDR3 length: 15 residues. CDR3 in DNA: TGTGCCAGCAGCCCCAGGGTCACGTCCTACAATGAGCAGTTCTTC. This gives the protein CASSPRVTSYNEQFF.

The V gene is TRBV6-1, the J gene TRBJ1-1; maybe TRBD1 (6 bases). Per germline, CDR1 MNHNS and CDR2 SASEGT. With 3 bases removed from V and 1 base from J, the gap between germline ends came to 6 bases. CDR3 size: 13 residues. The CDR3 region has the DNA TGTGCCAGCAGTGAGACAGGGAACACTGAAGCTTTCTTT. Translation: CASSETGNTEAFF.